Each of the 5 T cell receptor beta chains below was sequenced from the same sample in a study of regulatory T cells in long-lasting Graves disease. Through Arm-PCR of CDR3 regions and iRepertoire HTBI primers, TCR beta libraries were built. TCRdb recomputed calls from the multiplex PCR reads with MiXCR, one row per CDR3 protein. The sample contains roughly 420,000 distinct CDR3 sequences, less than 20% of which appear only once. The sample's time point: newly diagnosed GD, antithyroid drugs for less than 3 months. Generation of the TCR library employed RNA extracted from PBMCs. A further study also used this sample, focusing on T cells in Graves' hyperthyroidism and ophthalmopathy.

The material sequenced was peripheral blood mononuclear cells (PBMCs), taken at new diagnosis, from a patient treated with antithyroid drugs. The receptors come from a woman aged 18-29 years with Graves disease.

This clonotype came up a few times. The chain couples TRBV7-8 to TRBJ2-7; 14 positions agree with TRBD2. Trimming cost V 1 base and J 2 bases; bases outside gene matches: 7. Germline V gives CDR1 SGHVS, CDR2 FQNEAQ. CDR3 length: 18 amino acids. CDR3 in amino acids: CASSLVGTSGSKTYEQYF. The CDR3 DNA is TGTGCCAGCAGCTTAGTCGGGACTAGCGGGAGTAAAACCTACGAGCAGTACTTC.

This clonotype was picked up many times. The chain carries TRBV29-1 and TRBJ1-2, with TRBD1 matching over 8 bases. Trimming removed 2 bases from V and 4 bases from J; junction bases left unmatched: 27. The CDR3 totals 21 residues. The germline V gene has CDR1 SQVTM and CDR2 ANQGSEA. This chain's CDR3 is CSVELDRESFIPFGLSYGYTF. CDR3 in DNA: TGCAGCGTTGAATTGGACAGGGAAAGTTTTATACCTTTCGGCCTTAGCTATGGCTACACCTTC.

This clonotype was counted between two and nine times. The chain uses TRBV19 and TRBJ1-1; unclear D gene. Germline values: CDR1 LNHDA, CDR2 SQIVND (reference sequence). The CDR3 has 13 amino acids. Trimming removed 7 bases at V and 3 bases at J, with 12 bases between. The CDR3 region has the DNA TGTGCCAGTACCGTGCGGAGGGACACTGAAGCTTTCTTT. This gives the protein CASTVRRDTEAFF.

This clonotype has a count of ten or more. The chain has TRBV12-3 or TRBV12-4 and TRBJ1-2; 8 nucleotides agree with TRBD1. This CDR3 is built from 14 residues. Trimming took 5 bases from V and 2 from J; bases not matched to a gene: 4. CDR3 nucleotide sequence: TGTGCCAGCAGTACAGGGGGGGGGAACTATGGCTACACCTTC. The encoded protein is CASSTGGGNYGYTF.

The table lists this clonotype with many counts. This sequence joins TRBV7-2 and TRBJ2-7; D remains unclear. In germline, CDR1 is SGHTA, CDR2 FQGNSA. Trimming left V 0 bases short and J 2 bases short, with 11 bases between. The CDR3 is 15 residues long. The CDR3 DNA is TGTGCCAGCAGCTTAGCGAGGACCGAACCCTACGAGCAGTACTTC. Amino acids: CASSLARTEPYEQYF.